These 18 T cell receptor beta chains were all obtained from the same sample, sequenced in a study of cytomegalovirus exposure and HLA in healthy donors. Clones were read by immunoSEQ multiplex PCR, and TCRdb kept only the in-frame ones, dropping some. This repertoire shows 82,000 or so clones, about 95% found once; its top ten account for nearly 0.7%. The sample was PBMCs. The receptors originated from a woman aged 18 to 35 in good health and CMV-seronegative.

The V and J genes are TRBV18 and TRBJ2-7, with 7 bases matching TRBD2. The V gene's germline CDR1 is KGHSH and CDR2 LQKENI. The length of the CDR3 is 13 residues. The ends lost 2 bases at V and 4 bases at J; junction bases unmatched: 2. The CDR3 region has the DNA TGTGCCAGCTCACCATGGGGGGGGTACGAGCAGTACTTC. It is translated as CASSPWGGYEQYF.

The V gene is TRBV2, the J gene TRBJ2-1, with 11 positions matching TRBD2. V was clipped by 5 bases and J by 5 bases; unmatched bases: 5. The CDR3 extends over 15 amino acids. The germline gives CDR1 SNHLY, CDR2 FYNNEI. The CDR3 DNA reads TGTGCCAGCAGTCAACTAGCGGGAGTAGACAATGAGCAGTTCTTC. Translation gives CASSQLAGVDNEQFF.

CDR3 sequence: CASSHPGQPAGGYTF. Written as DNA, the CDR3 is TGCGCCAGCAGCCACCCGGGACAGCCTGCTGGTGGCTACACCTTC. The chain combines TRBV4-3 with TRBJ1-2; 7 nucleotides match TRBD1. The J segment lost 7 bases and the V segment lost 3 bases, leaving 11 bases of the junction unmatched. Germline V CDR1 and CDR2: LGHNA, YSLEER. This CDR3 has 15 amino acids.

V gene TRBV10-3 combines with J gene TRBJ2-3, with 8 nucleotides matching TRBD1. The V gene end was trimmed by 2 bases and the J gene end by 4 bases; junction bases not matched to a gene: 5. The CDR3 extends over 15 amino acids. Germline V gene data show CDR1 as ENHRY and CDR2 as SYGVKD. CDR3 sequence reads: CAISEPGQVADTQYF. The CDR3 region has the DNA TGTGCCATCAGTGAGCCGGGACAGGTCGCAGATACGCAGTATTTT.

This clone was detected only once. The chain combines TRBV7-8 with TRBJ1-3, with D possibly matching TRBD1 (6 bases). V lost 7 bases and J lost 0, with 13 bases in between. The CDR3 is 15 residues long. Germline values: CDR1 SGHVS, CDR2 FQNEAQ. This CDR3 reads CASKPQGSSGNTIYF. Written as DNA, the CDR3 is TGTGCCAGCAAACCCCAGGGGAGCTCTGGAAACACCATATATTTT.

In its sample, this clone was seen a few times. V gene TRBV2 combines with J gene TRBJ2-2; no reliable D call. The length of the CDR3 is 15 residues. V lost 4 bases to trimming and J lost 4 bases, with 13 bases between them. From germline, CDR1 is SNHLY and CDR2 FYNNEI. CDR3 protein: CASSGELTTTGELFF. CDR3 DNA: TGTGCCAGCAGTGGAGAACTTACCACCACCGGGGAGCTGTTTTTT.

CDR3 protein: CASSRPQGGGRTSDTQYF. CDR3 sequence (DNA): TGTGCCAGCAGCCGACCCCAGGGAGGGGGGCGCACATCGGATACGCAGTATTTT. The chain joins TRBV5-4 to TRBJ2-3, with a weak D call TRBD2 (7 bases). V lost 4 bases to trimming and J lost 6 bases, with 27 bases between them. CDR1 is SGHNT and CDR2 is YYREEE in the germline V gene (reference sequence). The CDR3 runs to 18 residues.

V is TRBV7-6 and J is TRBJ2-1, with TRBD2 identical over 14 bases. Germline CDR1 is SGHVS and CDR2 is FNYEAQ. With 5 bases clipped from V and 0 bases from J, the junction kept 6 bases outside the gene matches. The CDR3 has 18 residues. The CDR3 loop is CASSAGLAGVASYNEQFF. CDR3 coding DNA: TGTGCCAGCAGCGCGGGACTAGCGGGAGTGGCCTCCTACAATGAGCAGTTCTTC.

The gene calls are TRBV4-1 and TRBJ2-7; TRBD1 aligns across 9 bases. V shed 4 bases and J 2 bases; nucleotides not matched to a gene: 9. From germline, CDR1 is MGHRA and CDR2 YSYEKL. The CDR3 runs to 16 residues. CDR3 DNA sequence: TGCGCCAGCAGCCGGAACCGGGACAGGGCGCCCTACGAGCAGTACTTC. Translating it yields CASSRNRDRAPYEQYF.

The chain carries TRBV28 and TRBJ1-2, with D unresolved. CDR1 and CDR2 from the germline V gene are MDHEN and SYDVKM. The V end was cut by 5 bases, the J end by 2 bases, with 9 bases between. The CDR3 spans 13 residues. This CDR3 reads CASSAAGNYGYTF. CDR3 in DNA: TGTGCCAGCAGTGCAGCGGGGAACTATGGCTACACCTTC.

This clone appeared once. The chain recombines TRBV6-5 with TRBJ2-3; the D is unclear. There are 13 residues in the CDR3. From germline, CDR1 is MNHEY and CDR2 SVGAGI. The V end was cut by 6 bases, the J end by 2 bases, with 9 bases between. CDR3 in amino acids: CASSPLYTDTQYF. CDR3 nucleotide sequence: TGTGCCAGCAGCCCACTCTACACAGATACGCAGTATTTT.

The V gene is TRBV7-9, the J gene TRBJ2-7; D gene ambiguous. This CDR3 is built from 13 residues. V was pared by 5 bases and J by 1 base, with 9 bases between. The germline V gene has CDR1 SEHNR and CDR2 FQNEAQ (reference sequence). This CDR3 reads CASSPVRSYEQYF. The CDR3 DNA reads as TGTGCCAGCAGCCCAGTCCGTTCCTACGAGCAGTACTTC.

The chain is built from TRBV5-4 and TRBJ2-7, with D possibly being TRBD2 (6 bases). Per the germline V gene, CDR1 is SGHNT and CDR2 is YYREEE (reference sequence). V lost 0 bases and J 0 bases, leaving 10 bases between the germline ends. CDR3 length: 15 amino acids. CDR3 amino acids: CASSLGGGVSYEQYF. CDR3 nucleotides: TGTGCCAGCAGCTTGGGCGGCGGGGTCTCCTACGAGCAGTACTTC.

This chain joins TRBV2 and TRBJ1-2, with a weak D call TRBD1 (5 bases). Germline-derived CDR1 and CDR2 are SNHLY and FYNNEI. The CDR3 has 13 amino acids. Deletions cut 8 bases from V and 2 bases from J, with 12 bases between. The CDR3 protein is CASLGQENYGYTF. The CDR3 bases are TGTGCCAGCTTGGGGCAGGAGAACTATGGCTACACCTTC.

The genes are TRBV28 and TRBJ2-7, with 12 bases aligning to TRBD2. The CDR3 loop spans 16 amino acids. With V trimmed by 5 bases and J by 2 bases, 7 bases remained unmatched. In germline, CDR1 is MDHEN, CDR2 SYDVKM. The CDR3, as DNA: TGTGCCAGCAGTCCCCTCAGACTAGCGGGGGCCTACGAGCAGTACTTC. Translation: CASSPLRLAGAYEQYF.

The CDR3 here is CASSLDRSFYNSPLHF. The CDR3 DNA reads as TGTGCCAGCAGCTTAGACAGGTCCTTCTATAATTCACCCCTCCACTTT. The gene calls are TRBV7-2 and TRBJ1-6; TRBD1 might be the D (5 bases). CDR3 length equals 16 residues. Germline values: CDR1 SGHTA, CDR2 FQGNSA. Trimming removed 1 base at V and 3 bases at J, with 10 bases between. The full variable domain, with the rest looked up from reference TRBV7-2 and TRBJ1-6, is GAGVSQSPSNKVTEKGKDVELRCDPISGHTALYWYRQSLGQGLEFLIYFQGNSAPDKSGLPSDRFSAERTGGSVSTLTIQRTQQEDSAVYLCASSLDRSFYNSPLHFGNGTRLTVT.

J is TRBJ1-1 and V is TRBV19; D may be TRBD1 (6 bases). Germline-derived CDR1 and CDR2 are LNHDA and SQIVND (reference sequence). This CDR3 has 15 residues. V was trimmed by 5 bases and J by 3 bases, leaving 16 bases between them. For the CDR3, the DNA is TGTGCCAGTAGTGCTACAGGGAAGTTGGACACTGAAGCTTTCTTT. This gives the protein CASSATGKLDTEAFF.

The rearrangement joins TRBV7-2 to TRBJ1-5; D gene ambiguous. V gave up 5 bases and J gave up 6 bases, with 14 bases separating them. This CDR3 region has 14 residues. CDR1 is SGHTA and CDR2 is FQGNSA in the germline V gene. CDR3 residues: CASSPQVGSQPQHF. The CDR3 DNA reads TGTGCCAGCAGCCCCCAGGTGGGGAGTCAGCCCCAGCATTTT.